This T cell receptor beta chain was captured by sequencing in a study of beta chain features in type 1 diabetes. Study conclusions and caveats: More deletions and fewer insertions at VDJ junctions were seen in type 1 diabetes patients.

Since all of the isolated RNA was reverse transcribed, expressed TCRB transcripts were what got sequenced. Sequenced by immunoSEQ multiplex PCR; TCRdb stores in-frame clones only, minus some. The profile shows more than 300,000 clones, about 12% of them singletons. In its sample, this clone was seen a few times. Its target is unknown. The junction differs from germline at one of its ends, possibly a read error. CDR1 MDHEN and CDR2 SYDVKM come from the germline V gene. The CDR3 is 12 residues long. The receptor was derived from a man between 18 and 35 years old in good health. Sequencing used naive CD4+ T cells from blood. The chain carries TRBV28 and TRBJ2-1; D gene unclear. CDR3 sequence reads: CASINSFNEQFF. As DNA, the CDR3 is TGTGCCAGCATTAACTCCTTCAATGAGCAGTTCTTC. The full variable domain, with the rest looked up from reference TRBV28 and TRBJ2-1, is DVKVTQSSRYLVKRTGEKVFLECVQDMDHENMFWYRQDPGLGLRLIYFSYDVKMKEKGDIPEGYSVSREKKERFSLILESASTNQTSMYLCASINSFNEQFFGPGTRLTVL.